The clone carrying this T cell receptor beta chain was counted between two and nine times. Its antigen is not known. The data are from a study of beta chain features in type 1 diabetes. Overall study findings and caveats: Healthy donors had naive, central memory and Treg TCRB repertoires that appeared less similar than those seen among patients.

Sequenced material consisted of expressed TCRB transcripts (all of the isolated RNA was reverse transcribed). Repertoires were generated with immunoSEQ multiplex PCR, while TCRdb's copy carries only in-frame clones and drops some. The sample has about 360,000 clones, roughly 13% seen once. The V and J ends lost 1 base and 2 bases respectively, with 14 bases between them. Germline V CDR1 and CDR2: SGHNT, YYREEE (reference sequence). The length of the CDR3 is 16 residues. The specimen sequenced was naive CD4+ T cells from blood. V and J are TRBV5-4 and TRBJ2-3, with D perhaps TRBD1 (6 bases). The sequence derives from a young man in good health. The CDR3 sequence is CASSLLYREHTDTQYF. The CDR3 nucleotides are TGTGCCAGCAGCTTGTTATACAGGGAGCACACAGATACGCAGTATTTT.